Following are 28 T cell receptor beta chains from one sample sequenced in a study of cytomegalovirus exposure and HLA in healthy donors. Only in-frame clones appear in the TCRdb table, and some are missing; sequencing was by immunoSEQ multiplex PCR. In the table there are 80,000 to 100,000 clones, 87% of which are singletons. Sequenced sample: PBMCs. These receptors all come from a woman younger than 45 in good health and CMV-seronegative.

The DNA of the CDR3 is TGTGCGACTATTAACGAGGGGGCGGGTCGGAACGATGAGCAGTTCTTC. This encodes CATINEGAGRNDEQFF. The chain carries TRBV28 and TRBJ2-1, with TRBD1 identical over 7 bases. This CDR3 is built from 16 residues. CDR1 is MDHEN, CDR2 SYDVKM, per germline.

This sequence joins TRBV6-1 and TRBJ2-5; 10 nucleotides align to TRBD2. The CDR3 consists of 16 residues. J was trimmed by 5 bases and V by 4 bases; bases with no gene match: 10. Germline lookup yields CDR1 MNHNS and CDR2 SASEGT. CDR3 loop: CASSVRRTSGIETQYF. The CDR3 DNA sequence: TGTGCCAGCAGTGTACGCCGGACTAGCGGCATCGAGACCCAGTACTTC.

The chain links TRBV5-1 to TRBJ2-2; D is possibly TRBD1 (5 bases). Germline CDR1 and CDR2: SGHRS and YFSETQ. The ends were cut back, 2 bases at V and 0 bases at J, with 11 bases in the middle. The length of the CDR3 is 16 residues. The CDR3 nucleotides are TGCGCCAGCAGCTTACAGGATTACGCGAACACCGGGGAGCTGTTTTTT. Its translation: CASSLQDYANTGELFF.

The chain has TRBV7-7 and TRBJ2-7; D is perhaps TRBD1 (6 bases). This CDR3 region has 14 residues. Trimming removed 6 bases at V and 0 bases at J, with 12 bases between. The germline V gene encodes CDR1 SSHAT and CDR2 FNYEAQ (reference sequence). The CDR3 here is CASSQDSFSYEQYF. Here the CDR3 DNA reads TGTGCCAGCAGTCAGGACAGTTTCTCCTACGAGCAGTACTTC.

This clone was observed a handful of times. The rearrangement links TRBV28 to TRBJ2-2; 8 nucleotides match TRBD1. CDR1 and CDR2 from the germline V gene are MDHEN and SYDVKM. CDR3 size: 16 residues. With V trimmed by 8 bases and J by 2 bases, 10 bases remained unmatched. The CDR3 DNA reads TGTGCCAGCTTAGTCCAGGGACAGGCCAACACCGGGGAGCTGTTTTTT. It specifies CASLVQGQANTGELFF.

J is TRBJ1-4 and V is TRBV15; no reliable D call. CDR3 length equals 13 residues. Trimming shortened V by 0 bases and J by 7 bases, and 6 bases separated the two germline ends. CDR1 is LNHNV and CDR2 is YYDKDF in the germline V gene (reference sequence). The CDR3 DNA reads TGTGCCACCAGCAGAGATTCCATTGAAAAACTGTTTTTT. It encodes CATSRDSIEKLFF. The complete variable domain, with remaining parts taken from reference TRBV15 and TRBJ1-4, reads DAMVIQNPRYQVTQFGKPVTLSCSQTLNHNVMYWYQQKSSQAPKLLFHYYDKDFNNEADTPDNFQSRRPNTSFCFLDIRSPGLGDTAMYLCATSRDSIEKLFFGSGTQLSVL.

This sequence joins TRBV5-1 and TRBJ1-1, with D maybe TRBD1 (5 bases). Germline V gene data show CDR1 as SGHRS and CDR2 as YFSETQ. The CDR3 is 15 residues long. V was trimmed by 3 bases and J by 0 bases, leaving 12 bases between them. The DNA of the CDR3 is TGCGCCAGCAGCTCCCCTGGGGCGATGAACACTGAAGCTTTCTTT. This translates into CASSSPGAMNTEAFF.

The chain carries TRBV27 and TRBJ2-7, with 11 bases matching TRBD2. Trimming took 5 bases from V and 2 from J; bases not matched to a gene: 5. The germline V gene encodes CDR1 MNHEY and CDR2 SMNVEV (reference sequence). The CDR3 has 15 residues. The CDR3 protein is CASSLISGRAYEQYF. The CDR3 DNA reads as TGTGCCAGCAGTCTCATTAGCGGGAGGGCCTACGAGCAGTACTTC.

The chain joins TRBV9 to TRBJ1-3, with D perhaps matching TRBD1 (5 bases). This CDR3 has 15 residues. Looked up from germline, CDR1 is SGDLS and CDR2 is YYNGEE. The V end was cut by 2 bases, the J end by 9 bases, with 18 bases between. The DNA for the CDR3 is TGTGCCAGCAGCGTGACAGACAATGGGGTGGGCACCATATATTTT. Protein: CASSVTDNGVGTIYF.

The chain has TRBV11-1 and TRBJ2-7, with 8 bases lining up with TRBD1. Germline V gives CDR1 SGHAT, CDR2 FQDESV (reference sequence). Losses at the gene ends were 3 bases for V and 3 bases for J; bases not matched to a gene: 4. The CDR3 has 14 amino acids. Here the CDR3 reads CASSLTGDFYEQYF. The CDR3 nucleotides are TGTGCCAGCAGCTTGACAGGGGACTTCTACGAGCAGTACTTC.

CDR3 sequence (DNA): TGTGCCAGCAGCCAAGAGGTCGGAGGGGTCGGAAACACCATATATTTT. As protein: CASSQEVGGVGNTIYF. The gene calls are TRBV4-2 and TRBJ1-3; D is possibly TRBD1 (5 bases). The CDR3 spans 16 residues. Trimming removed 0 bases from V and 4 bases from J, with 13 bases in between. Germline V gene data show CDR1 as LGHNA and CDR2 as YNFKEQ.

This rearrangement joins TRBV4-1 to TRBJ2-7, with 11 bases fitting TRBD2. This CDR3 spans 18 amino acids. Germline CDR1 is MGHRA and CDR2 is YSYEKL. The ends lost 0 bases at V and 3 bases at J; junction bases unmatched: 10. Here the CDR3 DNA reads TGCGCCAGCAGCCAAGAACGGATCATGACTAGCGGGGTCTACGAGCAGTACTTC. Encoded protein: CASSQERIMTSGVYEQYF.

In DNA form, the CDR3 reads TGTGCCAGCAGCTTAGGACCGGGATACAATGAGCAGTTCTTC. Its protein is CASSLGPGYNEQFF. V usage is TRBV7-2 and J usage is TRBJ2-1; D perhaps matches TRBD2 (5 bases). The germline V gene encodes CDR1 SGHTA and CDR2 FQGNSA. V lost 1 base, J lost 4 bases, and 8 bases lay in between. This CDR3 comprises 14 residues.

This rearrangement joins TRBV10-3 to TRBJ1-2; no clear D gene. There are 13 residues in the CDR3. Trimming stripped 7 bases from V and 4 bases from J, with 13 bases between. Germline V gene lookup returns CDR1 ENHRY and CDR2 SYGVKD. CDR3 in DNA: TGTGCCATCACGTTGGAGCGTGCCTATGGCTACACCTTC. Its translation: CAITLERAYGYTF.

This clone was picked up one time. The rearrangement links TRBV27 to TRBJ2-7, with TRBD2 as a possible D gene (5 bases). V was cut by 2 bases and J by 2 bases, with 10 bases left in between. Germline V gene data show CDR1 as MNHEY and CDR2 as SMNVEV (reference sequence). The CDR3 runs to 14 residues. The CDR3 DNA is TGTGCCAGCAGTTTAAACACGGGAACCTACGAGCAGTACTTC. It codes for CASSLNTGTYEQYF.

The genes are TRBV10-3 and TRBJ1-1, with D possibly TRBD1 on 5 matching bases. Germline CDR1 is ENHRY and CDR2 is SYGVKD. The V end was cut by 3 bases, the J end by 5 bases, with 10 bases between. The CDR3 has 13 residues. Written as DNA, the CDR3 is TGTGCCATCAGTGACCAGGGCCAAACTGAAGCTTTCTTT. Its translation is CAISDQGQTEAFF.

The V and J genes are TRBV28 and TRBJ2-3; 7 bases line up with TRBD2. Germline V CDR1 and CDR2: MDHEN, SYDVKM. The CDR3 has 14 residues. V trimming: 8 bases; J trimming: 4 bases; junction bases outside the gene matches: 9. This chain's CDR3 is CASGLEARPDTQYF. In nucleotides, the CDR3 is TGTGCCAGCGGACTAGAGGCCCGACCAGATACGCAGTATTTT.

The J gene is TRBJ2-7, the V gene TRBV10-3; 9 nucleotides align to TRBD1. The V and J ends lost 5 bases and 7 bases, in that order; junction bases with no gene match: 12. There are 15 residues in the CDR3. CDR1 and CDR2 (germline): ENHRY, SYGVKD. In DNA, the CDR3 is TGTGCCATCAGTTTGACTCTACAGGGGGCGGGGGAGCAGTACTTC. It specifies CAISLTLQGAGEQYF.

The chain combines TRBV19 with TRBJ2-7; a possible D gene is TRBD1 (5 bases). V lost 3 bases and J lost 3, with 12 bases in between. Germline V gene sequence: CDR1 LNHDA, CDR2 SQIVND (reference sequence). The CDR3 sequence is 14 residues long. This CDR3 is CASSMRQFSYEQYF. The DNA for the CDR3 is TGTGCCAGTAGTATGAGACAGTTCAGCTACGAGCAGTACTTC.

This chain connects TRBV6-1 to TRBJ1-2, with a possible D match to TRBD1 (5 bases). Germline V gene data show CDR1 as MNHNS and CDR2 as SASEGT. V lost 4 bases and J lost 4, with 16 bases in between. This CDR3 spans 15 amino acids. This chain's CDR3 is CASSGAGGVPYGYTF. For the CDR3, the DNA is TGTGCCAGCAGTGGTGCCGGAGGGGTCCCCTATGGCTACACCTTC.

V and J are TRBV20-1 and TRBJ2-3; D is undetermined. There are 10 residues in the CDR3. The germline V gene encodes CDR1 DFQATT and CDR2 SNEGSKA (reference sequence). The germline V and J ends were trimmed by 0 bases and 7 bases, with 2 bases remaining between them. The CDR3 loop is CSARDNTQYF. The CDR3 DNA is TGCAGTGCTAGAGATAATACGCAGTATTTT.

The chain recombines TRBV7-9 with TRBJ1-2; no reliable D call. The germline CDR1 and CDR2 sequences are SEHNR and FQNEAQ (reference sequence). The CDR3 consists of 15 residues. Trimming shortened V by 1 base and J by 2 bases, and 11 bases separated the two germline ends. CDR3 DNA sequence: TGTGCCAGCAGCTTAGGGGAGAAAGGGAACTATGGCTACACCTTC. Protein product: CASSLGEKGNYGYTF. Full variable domain (rest looked up from reference TRBV7-9 and TRBJ1-2): DTGVSQNPRHKITKRGQNVTFRCDPISEHNRLYWYRQTLGQGPEFLTYFQNEAQLEKSRLLSDRFSAERPKGSFSTLEIQRTEQGDSAMYLCASSLGEKGNYGYTFGSGTRLTVV.

The V call is TRBV19, the J call TRBJ2-7; 7 bases line up with TRBD1. Germline V gene lookup returns CDR1 LNHDA and CDR2 SQIVND (reference sequence). The V and J ends lost 1 base and 0 bases, in that order; junction bases with no gene match: 9. The CDR3 runs to 17 residues. The CDR3, as DNA: TGTGCCAGTAGTATAGTCGCGACAGGGTTGGGCTCCTACGAGCAGTACTTC. The encoded protein is CASSIVATGLGSYEQYF.

V gene TRBV10-1 combines with J gene TRBJ2-2; perhaps TRBD1 as D (5 bases). V was pared by 8 bases and J by 0 bases, with 7 bases between. The germline V gene encodes CDR1 WNHNN and CDR2 SYGVQD (reference sequence). The CDR3 contains 13 residues. CDR3 bases: TGCGCCAGCCAGGGAACGAACACCGGGGAGCTGTTTTTT. Its translation is CASQGTNTGELFF.

This clone was seen a few times. This chain connects TRBV5-1 to TRBJ1-2, with no clear D. V gave up 0 bases and J gave up 4 bases, with 10 bases separating them. Per germline, CDR1 SGHRS and CDR2 YFSETQ. The CDR3 extends over 14 amino acids. The CDR3 here is CASSLAEGIYGYTF. CDR3 bases: TGCGCCAGCAGCTTGGCCGAGGGAATCTATGGCTACACCTTC.

The gene calls are TRBV18 and TRBJ1-5, with 8 bases fitting TRBD1. Germline V CDR1 and CDR2: KGHSH, LQKENI. The CDR3 has 15 amino acids. J gave up 3 bases and V 2 bases, and 3 bases lay outside the gene matches. The CDR3 reads CASSPGTGANQPQHF. The CDR3 DNA is TGTGCCAGCTCACCAGGGACAGGCGCCAATCAGCCCCAGCATTTT.

J is TRBJ1-1 and V is TRBV7-6; D unresolved. This CDR3 region has 15 residues. Germline V gene lookup returns CDR1 SGHVS and CDR2 FNYEAQ. Trimming left V 1 base short and J 1 base short, with 10 bases between. CDR3 bases: TGTGCCAGCAGCTTAGAATGGGCGGGGAACACTGAAGCTTTCTTT. It codes for CASSLEWAGNTEAFF.

The chain joins TRBV19 to TRBJ1-5; 9 bases are shared with TRBD1. CDR1 and CDR2 (germline): LNHDA, SQIVND (reference sequence). Germline trimming cut 7 bases from V and 3 bases from J; bases unmatched to any gene: 7. The CDR3 sequence is 15 residues long. CDR3: CASTTGTGFNQPQHF. CDR3 DNA: TGTGCCAGTACTACCGGGACAGGGTTCAATCAGCCCCAGCATTTT.